These T cell receptor beta chains were read from a single sample in a study of T cell repertoires in ileal Crohn's disease. TCRdb keeps only in-frame clones here, not all; method: immunoSEQ multiplex PCR. The table has 6,500 to 7,500 clones, 72% seen once. Sequenced material: ileal tissue. These receptors all come from an adult with Crohn's disease. Each CDR3 is given with its conserved first and last residue. Each record gives: D gene, J gene, clone size, V gene, CDR3 protein, CDR3 DNA. A D gene is named only where the DNA matches it firmly. Clone sizes are given selectively: once, few, many, or a class where the clone is expanded.

-	TRBJ2-1	-	TRBV27	CASSPQVAADEQFF	TGTGCCAGCAGTCCTCAAGTCGCGGCCGATGAGCAGTTCTTC
TRBD1	TRBJ1-5	-	TRBV2	CASQTGGFNQPQHF	TGTGCCAGCCAGACAGGGGGCTTCAATCAGCCCCAGCATTTT
-	TRBJ2-7	-	TRBV27	CASTRGGDNSEQYF	TGTGCCAGCACCCGGGGCGGGGATAACAGCGAGCAGTACTTC
TRBD2	TRBJ2-7	-	TRBV28	CASSPLTSGRGEQYF	TGTGCCAGCAGCCCTCTTACTAGCGGGAGGGGGGAGCAGTACTTC
-	TRBJ1-1	few	TRBV5-1	CASSLAGWGNTEAFF	TGCGCCAGCAGCTTAGCAGGGTGGGGGAACACTGAAGCTTTCTTT
TRBD2	TRBJ2-5	once	TRBV7-9	CASSLILGVRTSGREQYF	TGTGCCAGCAGCCTAATCCTGGGGGTTAGGACTAGCGGGAGAGAGCAGTACTTC
TRBD1	TRBJ2-7	-	TRBV29-1	CSVGQDSYEQYF	TGCAGCGTCGGACAGGACAGCTACGAGCAGTACTTC
TRBD2	TRBJ2-1	-	TRBV4-3	CASSQDGLAGVLEQFF	TGCGCCAGCAGCCAAGATGGACTAGCGGGAGTTCTTGAGCAGTTCTTC
TRBD1	TRBJ1-2	-	TRBV5-1	CASSTGQGGYTF	TGCGCCAGCAGCACAGGACAGGGAGGCTACACCTTC
-	TRBJ2-7	-	TRBV6-1	CAGRVTSSYEQYF	TGTGCCGGCAGGGTGACTAGCTCCTACGAGCAGTACTTC
TRBD1	TRBJ1-2	once	TRBV28	CASSSLSDQGAGYTF	TGTGCCAGCAGTTCCCTTTCGGACCAGGGGGCCGGCTACACCTTC
-	TRBJ1-2	-	TRBV9	CASSVGQATYGYTF	TGTGCCAGCAGCGTAGGACAGGCGACCTATGGCTACACCTTC
TRBD2	TRBJ2-7	-	TRBV2	CASSGLVSYEQYF	TGTGCCAGCAGCGGACTAGTTTCCTACGAGCAGTACTTC
-	TRBJ2-4	-	TRBV4-3	CASSQESRIQNIQYF	TGCGCCAGCAGCCAAGAGTCGCGGATCCAAAACATTCAGTACTTC
-	TRBJ1-2	once	TRBV9	CASSDSDSLIHYGYTF	TGTGCCAGCAGCGACTCGGACAGCCTAATTCACTATGGCTACACCTTC
-	TRBJ1-1	-	TRBV5-1	CASSLIRAGTEAFF	TGCGCCAGCAGCTTGATCAGGGCGGGGACTGAAGCTTTCTTT
-	TRBJ2-1	once	TRBV7-6	CASSFQSYNEQFF	TGTGCCAGCAGCTTTCAGTCTTACAATGAGCAGTTCTTC
-	TRBJ1-2	-	TRBV5-4	CAGGGRDYGYTF	TGTGCCGGGGGGGGCAGAGACTATGGCTACACCTTC
-	TRBJ2-2	-	TRBV6-5	CASSDTNTGELFF	TGTGCCAGCAGTGACACGAACACCGGGGAGCTGTTTTTT
-	TRBJ2-1	-	TRBV6-1	CASSEETGTGGSSYNEQFF	TGTGCCAGCAGTGAGGAGACAGGGACTGGGGGGAGCTCCTACAATGAGCAGTTCTTC
TRBD1	TRBJ1-2	-	TRBV6-1	CASSGGVGNYGYTF	TGTGCCAGCTCAGGGGGAGTCGGGAACTATGGCTACACCTTC
-	TRBJ2-2	-	TRBV29-1	CSVDIGGELFF	TGCAGCGTTGATATCGGCGGGGAGCTGTTTTTT
-	TRBJ1-5	-	TRBV6-1	CASSDGGASQPQHF	TGTGCCAGCAGTGATGGAGGGGCCAGTCAGCCCCAGCATTTT
-	TRBJ1-5	once	TRBV19	CASSTTGPVGFSQYSNQPQHF	TGTGCCAGTAGTACGACAGGTCCCGTTGGTTTTTCGCAATATAGCAATCAGCCCCAGCATTTT
TRBD2	TRBJ2-1	-	TRBV5-1	CASSSGLADYNEQFF	TGCGCCAGCAGCTCGGGACTAGCGGACTACAATGAGCAGTTCTTC
-	TRBJ1-6	few	TRBV7-6	CASALGPRGGSPLHF	TGTGCCAGCGCCTTAGGACCGCGAGGGGGTTCACCCCTCCACTTT
TRBD2	TRBJ2-3	-	TRBV12-5	CASRDYSTDTQYF	TGTGCTAGCCGGGACTATAGCACAGATACGCAGTATTTT
TRBD1	TRBJ1-2	-	TRBV19	CASSLQGVIGYTF	TGTGCCAGTAGTTTACAGGGGGTAATTGGCTACACCTTC
TRBD2	TRBJ2-1	-	TRBV9	CASSPRTSGGDGEQFF	TGTGCCAGCAGCCCCCGGACTAGCGGGGGGGATGGGGAGCAGTTCTTC
-	TRBJ1-2	-	TRBV20-1	CSARQTGYTF	TGCAGTGCACGACAGACTGGCTACACCTTC
TRBD1	TRBJ2-5	-	TRBV9	CASSGTGTGETQYF	TGTGCCAGCAGCGGAACCGGGACAGGGGAGACCCAGTACTTC
-	TRBJ2-5	-	TRBV9	CASSVGGGQETQYF	TGTGCCAGCAGCGTAGGCGGAGGCCAAGAGACCCAGTACTTC
TRBD1	TRBJ2-3	-	TRBV27	CASSLGTVHTDTQYF	TGTGCCAGCAGTTTAGGGACAGTCCACACAGATACGCAGTATTTT
TRBD1	TRBJ1-6	few	TRBV19	CASSIIRTGNSPLHF	TGTGCCAGTAGTATAATTAGGACAGGGAATTCACCCCTCCACTTT
-	TRBJ2-4	-	TRBV6-5	CASTSAAGYNIQYF	TGTGCCAGCACCTCGGCGGCAGGGTACAACATTCAGTACTTC
TRBD2	TRBJ2-3	-	TRBV2	CASSVGTSGARSDTQYF	TGTGCCAGCAGTGTCGGGACTAGCGGGGCCAGATCAGATACGCAGTATTTT
TRBD2	TRBJ2-3	few	TRBV30	CAWGTPGVAGGPADTQYF	TGTGCCTGGGGGACCCCCGGGGTAGCGGGGGGGCCCGCGGATACGCAGTATTTT
-	TRBJ2-1	-	TRBV5-4	CASSRASDLDEQFF	TGTGCCAGCAGCCGGGCTAGCGACTTGGATGAGCAGTTCTTC